This TCR beta chain was recovered during a study of metastatic and nonmetastatic thyroid tumors. CDR3 size: 15 residues. CDR1 is SGHAT and CDR2 is FQNNGV in the germline V gene. Trimming took 5 bases from V and 4 from J; bases not matched to a gene: 4. TCRdb ran MiXCR on the PCR reads. Here the sample spans roughly 21,000 clones, approximately 30% being singletons. This clone was recorded a few times. Nobody among the patients had been given any treatment before thyroid surgery. The origin of this receptor is a male donor with papillary thyroid cancer or a benign thyroid nodule (not recorded which). Some clones in this sample may be carry-over from other donors' samples. The chain links TRBV11-2 to TRBJ2-7; TRBD2 matches 14 bases. Material: tumor tissue. The CDR3 spells CASSPGLAGAYEQYF. The CDR3 DNA is TGTGCCAGCAGCCCGGGACTAGCGGGAGCGTACGAGCAGTACTTC. Drawing the rest from reference TRBV11-2 and TRBJ2-7, the complete variable domain is EAGVAQSPRYKIIEKRQSVAFWCNPISGHATLYWYQQILGQGPKLLIQFQNNGVVDDSQLPKDRFSAERLKGVDSTLKIQPAKLEDSAVYLCASSPGLAGAYEQYFGPGTRLTVT.